A single sample is the source of the 10 T cell receptor beta chains below, sequenced in a study of T and B cells in COVID-19 patients. Each TRB amplification used 250-500 ng of genomic DNA from blood. BIOMED2 TRB-A/B primer pools were used in multiplex TRB PCR. TCRdb re-derived calls from the multiplex PCR reads in MiXCR, one entry per CDR3 protein. The sample yields approximately 11,000 distinct CDR3 sequences, 30% seen once. Sequenced input: blood. The receptor set was obtained from a human donor with active COVID-19.

This clonotype is labeled as medium-sized. This chain connects TRBV12-3 or TRBV12-4 to TRBJ2-5; tentatively, D is TRBD2 (6 bases). This CDR3 comprises 16 residues. Trimming removed 5 bases from V and 1 base from J, with 17 bases in between. CDR3 sequence reads: CASSRLGAGTQETQYF. CDR3 sequence (DNA): TGTGCCAGCAGTCGCCTCGGGGCGGGGACCCAAGAGACCCAGTACTTC.

The chain links TRBV20-1 to TRBJ1-5, with D perhaps TRBD1 (5 bases). This CDR3 has 15 amino acids. In germline, CDR1 is DFQATT, CDR2 SNEGSKA (reference sequence). V was trimmed by 0 bases and J by 0 bases, leaving 9 bases between them. CDR3 region: CSARDRQYSNQPQHF. CDR3 nucleotide sequence: TGCAGTGCTAGAGATCGACAGTATAGCAATCAGCCCCAGCATTTT.

V and J are TRBV5-1 and TRBJ2-5, with 11 bases lining up with TRBD2. Germline CDR1 is SGHRS and CDR2 is YFSETQ. This CDR3 has 15 amino acids. Unmatched junction bases numbered 9, after V lost 2 bases and J lost 9 bases. The CDR3 sequence: CASSLQTSGAQAQYF. In DNA, the CDR3 is TGCGCCAGCAGCTTACAGACTAGCGGGGCACAGGCCCAGTACTTC.

The gene calls are TRBV5-4 and TRBJ1-5; D gene ambiguous. The CDR3 spans 15 residues. The ends were cut back, 4 bases at V and 1 base at J, with 12 bases in the middle. Per germline, CDR1 SGHNT and CDR2 YYREEE (reference sequence). In DNA, the CDR3 is TGTGCCAGCAGCATGGGCATTTTAAGCAATCAGCCCCAGCATTTT. Its protein product is CASSMGILSNQPQHF. Drawing the rest from reference TRBV5-4 and TRBJ1-5, the complete variable domain is ETGVTQSPTHLIKTRGQQVTLRCSSQSGHNTVSWYQQALGQGPQFIFQYYREEENGRGNFPPRFSGLQFPNYSSELNVNALELDDSALYLCASSMGILSNQPQHFGDGTRLSIL.

The chain employs TRBV20-1 and TRBJ2-3, with 8 nucleotides matching TRBD2. The ends lost 4 bases at V and 2 bases at J; junction bases unmatched: 2. CDR1 DFQATT and CDR2 SNEGSKA come from the germline V gene (reference sequence). The CDR3 covers 13 residues. Here the CDR3 reads CSAKLADTDTQYF. CDR3 sequence (DNA): TGCAGTGCTAAACTAGCGGACACAGATACGCAGTATTTT.

Judged by abundance, this clonotype is medium-sized. This sequence joins TRBV19 and TRBJ2-5; D call uncertain. This CDR3 comprises 15 residues. The germline CDR1 and CDR2 sequences are LNHDA and SQIVND (reference sequence). Trimming stripped 4 bases from V and 5 bases from J, with 17 bases between. The CDR3 region has the DNA TGTGCCAGTAGTAGCGGCTACCGGGTTCAGGAGACCCAGTACTTC. This encodes CASSSGYRVQETQYF.

The chain is built from TRBV5-4 and TRBJ2-1, with 12 bases identical to TRBD2. V dropped 4 bases and J dropped 4; count of bases not matched to a gene: 9. Looked up from germline, CDR1 is SGHNT and CDR2 is YYREEE (reference sequence). CDR3 length equals 17 residues. This CDR3 is CASSPRLAGGIYNEQFF. DNA for the CDR3: TGTGCCAGCAGCCCACGGCTAGCGGGGGGGATATACAATGAGCAGTTCTTC.

The chain links TRBV6-5 to TRBJ1-5; 9 bases are shared with TRBD1. The CDR3 is made up of 14 amino acids. CDR1 MNHEY and CDR2 SVGAGI come from the germline V gene. The J segment lost 7 bases and the V segment lost 5 bases, leaving 6 bases of the junction unmatched. CDR3 sequence reads: CASSSRDRAQPQHF. Written as DNA, the CDR3 is TGTGCCAGCAGTAGCCGGGACAGGGCACAGCCCCAGCATTTT.

The chain combines TRBV27 with TRBJ1-5, with 7 bases fitting TRBD1. Germline V CDR1 and CDR2: MNHEY, SMNVEV (reference sequence). J lost 0 bases, V lost 5 bases, and 10 bases had no gene match. There are 17 residues in the CDR3. CDR3 nucleotides: TGTGCCAGCAGTAGGGGGCGCGTAAGGAATAGCAATCAGCCCCAGCATTTT. Translation: CASSRGRVRNSNQPQHF.

The genes are TRBV6-5 and TRBJ1-1; D is undetermined. CDR3 length equals 15 residues. Germline CDR1 is MNHEY and CDR2 is SVGAGI. The V end lost 5 bases, the J end lost 0 bases, and 13 bases lay between the germline ends. The CDR3 is CASSGRWQMNTEAFF. In DNA, the CDR3 is TGTGCCAGCAGTGGCCGATGGCAGATGAACACTGAAGCTTTCTTT.